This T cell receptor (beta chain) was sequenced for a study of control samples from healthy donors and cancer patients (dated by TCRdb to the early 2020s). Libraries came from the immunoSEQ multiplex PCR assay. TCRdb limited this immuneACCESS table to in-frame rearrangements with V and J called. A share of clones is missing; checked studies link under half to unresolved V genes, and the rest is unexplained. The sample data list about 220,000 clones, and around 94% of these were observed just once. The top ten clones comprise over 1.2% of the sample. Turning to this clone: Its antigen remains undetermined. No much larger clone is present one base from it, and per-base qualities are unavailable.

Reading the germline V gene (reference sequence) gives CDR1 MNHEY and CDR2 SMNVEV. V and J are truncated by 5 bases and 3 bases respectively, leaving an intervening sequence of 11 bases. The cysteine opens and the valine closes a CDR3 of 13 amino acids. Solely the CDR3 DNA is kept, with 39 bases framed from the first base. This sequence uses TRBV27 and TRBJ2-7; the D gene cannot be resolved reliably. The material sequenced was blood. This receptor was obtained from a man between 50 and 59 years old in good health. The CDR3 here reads CASSPAAYYEQYV. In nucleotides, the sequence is TGTGCCAGCAGTCCGGCGGCATACTACGAGCAGTACGTC.